This T cell receptor beta chain was recovered during a study of molecular identifiers for immune sequencing clone quantification. Study-wide results and caveats: Sizes of highly expanded clones could be underestimated through identical TCRs sharing a barcode.

In TCRdb, the PCR reads were re-called with MiXCR into one record per CDR3 protein. The data contain more than 300,000 distinct CDR3 sequences, 20% to 25% of them singletons. This clonotype was recorded at least ten times. Its antigen is unknown. Germline trimming cut 3 bases from V and 8 bases from J; bases unmatched to any gene: 4. The CDR3 loop spans 13 amino acids. The origin of this receptor is a human donor in good health. Some libraries in this study had Jurkat cell RNA spiked in. V gene TRBV12-3 or TRBV12-4 combines with J gene TRBJ2-4; TRBD1 agrees at 7 bases. The source material was naive CD8+ T cells from blood, with Jurkat cell RNA spiked in. As for subset: FACS-sorted CD8+CD4-CCR7+CD45RA+ naive T cells. CDR3 amino acids: CASSLDRNDIQYF. DNA of the CDR3: TGTGCCAGCAGTTTGGACAGGAATGACATTCAGTACTTC.